This entry concerns a single T cell receptor (beta chain). The authors reverse transcribed roughly 0.5 to 1 ug RNA with random hexamers. TCRdb re-called the immunoSEQ multiplex PCR reads with MiXCR, one entry per CDR3 protein. Counted here are some 170,000 distinct CDR3 sequences, approximately 94% occurring once; the ten biggest clones make up about 0.1%. The data are from a study of CD8 T cells in Susac syndrome. The CDR3 is 15 amino acids. V was clipped by 1 base and J by 4 bases; unmatched bases: 5. Per the germline V gene, CDR1 is DFQATT and CDR2 is SNEGSKA (reference sequence). The receptor was derived from a human donor in good health. Sequences were obtained from CD4+ T cells from PBMCs. The rearrangement joins TRBV20-1 to TRBJ2-7, with TRBD2 matching over 12 bases. CDR3 sequence reads: CSARALAGGLYEQYF. The CDR3 DNA follows: TGCAGTGCTAGAGCTCTAGCGGGAGGGTTGTACGAGCAGTACTTC.